The source of this T cell receptor beta chain is a study of blood T cell repertoires in COVID-19. Overall study context: Spain, Italy and the United States supplied samples that represented acute and convalescent COVID-19. T cells, B-cell-depleted T cells, or PBMCs supplied cDNA or gDNA.

Methods used by the authors: It was from reference gene primer amplification that nucleated cell counts were estimated. The data were produced by immunoSEQ multiplex PCR, yet TCRdb's version contains in-frame clones alone and is incomplete. That table supplies the V and J calls and clone size; D and trimming were determined from the DNA. The top ten clones hold 50% to 75% of a sample with fewer than 50,000 clones, roughly 73% of them seen once. The CDR3 contains 16 residues. Germline loops: CDR1 MNHEY, CDR2 SMNVEV (reference sequence). The V gene end was trimmed by 4 bases and the J gene end by 5 bases; junction bases not matched to a gene: 12.

The V gene is TRBV27, the J gene TRBJ2-5, with TRBD2 matching 8 bases. This clonotype was obtained from a man older than 75 with acute or convalescent COVID-19. The sample consisted of peripheral blood. The CDR3 bases are TGTGCCAGCAGTTCCTTCGGGGCGGGAGGAAAGGAGACCCAGTACTTC. Amino acids: CASSSFGAGGKETQYF.